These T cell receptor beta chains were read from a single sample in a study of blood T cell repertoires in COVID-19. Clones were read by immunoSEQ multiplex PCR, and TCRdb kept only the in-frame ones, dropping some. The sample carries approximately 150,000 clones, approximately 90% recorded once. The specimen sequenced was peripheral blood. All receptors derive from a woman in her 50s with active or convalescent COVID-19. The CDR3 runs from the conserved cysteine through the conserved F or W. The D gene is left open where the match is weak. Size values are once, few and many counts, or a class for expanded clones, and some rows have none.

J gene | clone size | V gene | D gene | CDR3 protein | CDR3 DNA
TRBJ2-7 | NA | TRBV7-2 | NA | CASSRSGLEQYF | TGTGCCAGCAGCCGCAGTGGGCTCGAGCAGTACTTC
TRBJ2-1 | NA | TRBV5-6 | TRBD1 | CASSPDRGLYNEQFF | TGTGCCAGCAGCCCGGACAGGGGACTTTACAATGAGCAGTTCTTC
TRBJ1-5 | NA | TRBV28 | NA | CASRPTPDSSNQPQHF | TGTGCCAGCAGACCGACCCCGGACAGTAGCAATCAGCCCCAGCATTTT
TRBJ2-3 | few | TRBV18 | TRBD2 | CASSPRAGEDTQYF | TGTGCCAGCTCCCCCAGGGCGGGGGAGGATACGCAGTATTTT
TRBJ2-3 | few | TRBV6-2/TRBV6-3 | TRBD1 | CASSRGTGADTQYF | TGTGCCAGCAGCCGCGGGACAGGGGCAGATACGCAGTATTTT
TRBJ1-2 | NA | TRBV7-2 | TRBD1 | CASSLSLGTDYNYGYTF | TGTGCCAGCAGCTTAAGCCTAGGGACAGATTATAACTATGGCTACACCTTC
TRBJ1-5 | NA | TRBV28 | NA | CAERGGNNQPQHF | TGTGCGGAGAGAGGGGGAAACAATCAGCCCCAGCATTTT
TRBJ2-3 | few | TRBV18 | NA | CASSPPRATDTQYF | TGTGCCAGCTCACCACCGCGCGCCACAGATACGCAGTATTTT
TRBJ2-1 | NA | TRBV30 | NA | CAWSDGGGDHNEQFF | TGTGCCTGGAGCGATGGGGGCGGAGACCACAATGAGCAGTTCTTC
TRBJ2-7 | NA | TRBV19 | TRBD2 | CASSPAGGSYEQYF | TGTGCCAGTAGTCCAGCGGGAGGTTCCTACGAGCAGTACTTC
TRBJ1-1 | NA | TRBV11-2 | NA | CASSLEGSRPNTEAFF | TGTGCCAGCAGCTTAGAGGGCAGCCGACCGAACACTGAAGCTTTCTTT
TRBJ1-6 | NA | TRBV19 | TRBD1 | CASSTQQGSYNSPLHF | TGTGCCAGTAGTACGCAACAGGGGTCCTATAATTCACCCCTCCACTTT
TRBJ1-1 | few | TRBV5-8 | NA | CASSLGEGAEAFF | TGTGCCAGCAGCTTGGGAGAAGGGGCTGAAGCTTTCTTT
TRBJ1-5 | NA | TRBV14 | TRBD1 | CASSQEQQGTKHQPQHF | TGTGCCAGCAGCCAAGAACAACAGGGGACCAAACATCAGCCCCAGCATTTT
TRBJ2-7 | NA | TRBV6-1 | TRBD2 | CASSERGLAGYEQYF | TGTGCCAGCAGTGAAAGGGGACTAGCGGGCTACGAGCAGTACTTC
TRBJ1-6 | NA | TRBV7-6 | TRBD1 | CASSLGQGTTNSPLHF | TGTGCCAGCAGCTTGGGACAGGGGACTACCAATTCACCCCTCCACTTT
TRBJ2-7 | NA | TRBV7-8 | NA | CASSLAGSFRDEQYF | TGTGCCAGCAGCTTGGCGGGTTCCTTCCGGGACGAGCAGTACTTC
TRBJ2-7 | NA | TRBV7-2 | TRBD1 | CASSLDSGQVREQYF | TGTGCCAGCAGCTTAGATTCTGGACAGGTCCGCGAGCAGTACTTC
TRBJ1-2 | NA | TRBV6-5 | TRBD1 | CASSTLQGREGYTF | TGTGCCAGCAGTACCTTACAGGGGCGCGAGGGCTACACCTTC
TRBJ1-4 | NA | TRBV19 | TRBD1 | CASSRTGANEKLFF | TGTGCCAGTAGCAGGACAGGGGCTAATGAAAAACTGTTTTTT
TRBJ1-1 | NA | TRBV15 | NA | CATSRVGDEAFF | TGTGCCACCAGCAGAGTAGGGGATGAAGCTTTCTTT
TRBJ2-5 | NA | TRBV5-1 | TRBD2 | CASSSQGLAGGSETQYF | TGCGCCAGCAGCTCCCAAGGACTAGCGGGAGGGTCTGAGACCCAGTACTTC
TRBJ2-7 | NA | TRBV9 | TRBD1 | CASSPGQNYEQYF | TGTGCCAGCAGCCCGGGACAGAACTACGAGCAGTACTTC
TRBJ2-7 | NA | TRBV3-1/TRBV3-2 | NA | CASSQGKGVGEQYF | TGTGCCAGCAGCCAAGGTAAAGGGGTCGGCGAGCAGTACTTC
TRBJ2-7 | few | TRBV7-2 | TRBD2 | CASSLNRNKREVGQYF | TGTGCCAGCAGCTTAAACCGTAACAAGCGGGAGGTTGGGCAGTACTTC
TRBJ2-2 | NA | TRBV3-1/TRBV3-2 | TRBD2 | CASSSRAGGLLDGELFF | TGTGCCAGCAGCTCCAGAGCGGGGGGTTTGTTGGACGGGGAGCTGTTTTTT
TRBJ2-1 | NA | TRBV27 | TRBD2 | CASSPPGGTYNEQFF | TGTGCCAGCAGTCCGCCGGGGGGGACCTACAATGAGCAGTTCTTC
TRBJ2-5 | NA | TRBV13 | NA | CASSLVSGAETQYF | TGTGCCAGCAGCTTAGTGTCAGGGGCAGAGACCCAGTACTTC
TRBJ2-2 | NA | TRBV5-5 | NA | CASSLSQAIEGTGELFF | TGTGCCAGCAGCTTGAGTCAGGCGATCGAAGGCACCGGGGAGCTGTTTTTT
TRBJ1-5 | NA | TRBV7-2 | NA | CASSLEYMAVSNQPQHF | TGTGCCAGCAGCTTAGAGTATATGGCGGTTAGCAATCAGCCCCAGCATTTT
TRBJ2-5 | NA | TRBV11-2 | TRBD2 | CASSSRLAGGVQYF | TGTGCCAGCAGCTCGAGGCTAGCGGGAGGGGTCCAGTACTTC
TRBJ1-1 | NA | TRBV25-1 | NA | CASSDYDRRTRTEAFF | TGTGCCAGCAGTGATTACGACAGGCGAACACGGACTGAAGCTTTCTTT
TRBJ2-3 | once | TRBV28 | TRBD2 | CASSLSGSAYTQYF | TGTGCCAGCAGTTTAAGCGGGAGTGCATATACGCAGTATTTT
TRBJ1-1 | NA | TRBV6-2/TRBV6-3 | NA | CASSYLVRETEAFF | TGTGCCAGCAGTTATCTGGTTCGGGAGACTGAAGCTTTCTTT
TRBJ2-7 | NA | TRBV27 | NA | CASSRQASEQYF | TGTGCCAGCAGCAGACAGGCATCCGAGCAGTACTTC
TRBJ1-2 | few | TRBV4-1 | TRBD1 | CASSQEPTGQAYGYTF | TGCGCCAGCAGCCAAGAACCCACGGGACAGGCGTACGGCTACACCTTC
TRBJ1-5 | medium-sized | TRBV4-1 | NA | CASSLHQGGANNQPQHF | TGCGCCAGCAGCCTCCATCAAGGGGGGGCGAACAATCAGCCCCAGCATTTT
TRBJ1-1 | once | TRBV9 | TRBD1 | CASSPTGVRTEAFF | TGTGCCAGCAGTCCTACAGGGGTTCGGACTGAAGCTTTCTTT
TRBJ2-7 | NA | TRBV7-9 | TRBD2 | CASSRAGTKYF | TGTGCCAGCAGCCGAGCAGGGACTAAGTACTTC
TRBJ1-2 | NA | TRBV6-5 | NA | CASLVGLGYGYTF | TGTGCCAGCCTTGTTGGCCTAGGCTATGGCTACACCTTC
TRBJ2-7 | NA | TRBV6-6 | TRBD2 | CASSRGGSYEQYF | TGTGCCAGCAGCCGCGGGGGTTCCTACGAGCAGTACTTC
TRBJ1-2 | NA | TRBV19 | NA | CASSIPGGLARTDGYGYTF | TGTGCCAGTAGTATACCGGGCGGTTTGGCTCGGACAGACGGCTATGGCTACACCTTC
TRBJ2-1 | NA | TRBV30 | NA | CAWGGPGHNEQFF | TGTGCCTGGGGGGGGCCAGGCCACAATGAGCAGTTCTTC
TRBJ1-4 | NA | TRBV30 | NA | CAWSVSELNEKLFF | TGTGCCTGGAGTGTATCGGAGCTTAATGAAAAACTGTTTTTT
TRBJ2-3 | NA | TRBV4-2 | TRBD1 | CASSQVSGGKPTDTQYF | TGTGCCAGCAGCCAAGTGTCAGGGGGTAAACCCACAGATACGCAGTATTTT
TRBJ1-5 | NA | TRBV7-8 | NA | CASSLREDSNQPQHF | TGTGCCAGCAGCCTCAGGGAGGATAGCAATCAGCCCCAGCATTTT
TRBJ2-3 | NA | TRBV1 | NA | CTSSRVRERAADTQYF | TGCACCAGCAGCCGGGTACGGGAGCGCGCCGCAGATACGCAGTATTTT
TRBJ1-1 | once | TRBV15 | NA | CATSRGQGTAFF | TGTGCCACCAGCAGAGGTCAGGGAACAGCTTTCTTT